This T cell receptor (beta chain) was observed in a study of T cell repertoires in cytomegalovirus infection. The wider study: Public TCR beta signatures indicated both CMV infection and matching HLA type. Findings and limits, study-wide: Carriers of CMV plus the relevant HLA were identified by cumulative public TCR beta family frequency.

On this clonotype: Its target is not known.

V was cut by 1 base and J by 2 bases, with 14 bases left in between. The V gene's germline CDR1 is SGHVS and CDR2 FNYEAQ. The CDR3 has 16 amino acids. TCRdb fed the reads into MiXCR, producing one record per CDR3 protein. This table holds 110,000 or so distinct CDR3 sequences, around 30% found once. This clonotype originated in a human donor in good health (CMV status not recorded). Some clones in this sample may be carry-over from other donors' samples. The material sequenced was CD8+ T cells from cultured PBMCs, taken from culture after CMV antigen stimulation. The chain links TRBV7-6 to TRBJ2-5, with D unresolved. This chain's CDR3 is CASSLGKGLGQETQYF. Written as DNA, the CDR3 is TGTGCCAGCAGCTTAGGGAAGGGCCTGGGGCAAGAGACCCAGTACTTC.